What follows describes a single T cell receptor beta chain. This CDR3 has 15 residues. The V and J ends lost 0 bases and 3 bases, in that order; junction bases with no gene match: 3. Germline CDR1 and CDR2: LGHNA and YSLEER. The data originate from a study of cytomegalovirus exposure and HLA in healthy donors. Primers: 60 Vbeta forward and 13 Jbeta reverse. Here immunoSEQ multiplex PCR was the method, and the copy in TCRdb shows in-frame clones only, minus some. The repertoire holds 90,000 to 120,000 clones, with approximately 74% as singletons. The chain links TRBV4-3 to TRBJ1-2; 8 bases align to TRBD1. This TCR came from a woman aged 40 to 50 in good health and CMV-seropositive. The sequenced material came from PBMCs. The CDR3: CASSQDHRGDYGYTF. CDR3 nucleotide sequence: TGCGCCAGCAGCCAAGATCACAGGGGGGACTATGGCTACACCTTC.